The table lists the clone carrying this T cell receptor (beta chain) with a few counts. Its antigen is not known. These data belong to a study of STAT3 mutations in large granular lymphocyte leukemia. On the study more broadly: Immunosuppressive therapy was given to more than half of T-LGLL patients. Overall study results and limits: In T-cell large granular lymphocyte leukemia, about half of patients showed multiple immunodominant subclonotypes.

This table comes from immunoSEQ multiplex PCR, and its TCRdb copy is limited to in-frame clones, with some not included. The sample contains several thousand clones, nearly 35% of which appear only once. Trimming took 4 bases from V and 11 from J; bases not matched to a gene: 7. This CDR3 region has 12 residues. The germline CDR1 and CDR2 sequences are KGHSH and LQKENI. The gene calls are TRBV18 and TRBJ1-1; 7 bases match TRBD1. The sequenced sample consisted of peripheral blood mononuclear cells. The source of this sequence is a woman between 35 and 50 years old with T-cell large granular lymphocyte leukemia. Some clones in this sample may be carry-over from other donors' samples. The CDR3 loop is CASSQIQGEAFF. DNA for the CDR3: TGTGCCAGCTCACAAATTCAGGGGGAGGCTTTCTTT.